Reported below is one T cell receptor beta chain. The TCRbeta library was prepared with unique molecular identifiers. TCRdb used MiXCR to reprocess the PCR reads, holding one entry per CDR3 protein. Of a few hundred thousand distinct CDR3 sequences in the sample, around 8.9% were seen once. J lost 8 bases, V lost 3 bases, and 10 bases had no gene match. CDR1 and CDR2 from the germline V gene are SNHLY and FYNNEI. The CDR3 has 16 amino acids. The data stem from a study of T-cell reconstitution after alpha-beta-depleted transplantation in children. The specimen comprised PBMCs from the stem cell graft donor, sampled from the stem cell graft. J is TRBJ2-1 and V is TRBV2; 10 bases are a match to TRBD2. The TCR sequence derives from a human donor who donated a stem cell graft to a child with SCID. The CDR3 DNA sequence: TGTGCCAGCAGTGAGTGGGTAGCGGGGGGTGCGGATGAGCAGTTCTTC. It translates to CASSEWVAGGADEQFF.